This T cell receptor beta chain appears in the sequencing data of a study of T cells in Graves' hyperthyroidism and ophthalmopathy. Study in general: Blood was drawn when the patient was first diagnosed and still untreated. Study outcomes and limitations: A model using 13 V-J features told ophthalmopathy apart from stable hyperthyroidism.

Points on this clonotype: Its cognate antigen is unknown.

Clinical symptoms, serum thyroxine, TRAb, thyroid ultrasound and orbital computed tomography established diagnosis. From RNA transcripts, TCR beta CDR3 regions were amplified. HTBI primers were the set used in a first-round RT-PCR of the TCR CDR3. Each CDR3 protein gets one entry after TCRdb re-called the multiplex PCR reads with MiXCR. In the table there are roughly 800,000 distinct CDR3 sequences, about two fifths of which are singletons. V lost 10 bases and J 2 bases, leaving 12 bases between the germline ends. CDR1 and CDR2 (germline): SGHRS, YFSETQ. This CDR3 region has 13 residues. This receptor was obtained from a man aged 18-30 years with Graves' hyperthyroidism. The chain carries TRBV5-1 and TRBJ2-2, with D possibly being TRBD2 (6 bases). The sequencing sample was made of blood. CDR3 coding DNA: TGCGCCGCGGGGACGGCAAACACCGGGGAGCTGTTTTTT. Translation: CAAGTANTGELFF.